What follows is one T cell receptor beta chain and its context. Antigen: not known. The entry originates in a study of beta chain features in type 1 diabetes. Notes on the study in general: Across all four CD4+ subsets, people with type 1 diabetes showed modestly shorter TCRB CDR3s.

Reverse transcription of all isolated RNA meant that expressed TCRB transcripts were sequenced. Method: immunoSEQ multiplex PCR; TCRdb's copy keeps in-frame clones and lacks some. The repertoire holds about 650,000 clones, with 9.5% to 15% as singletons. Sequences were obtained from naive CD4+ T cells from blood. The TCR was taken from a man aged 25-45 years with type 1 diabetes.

The CDR3 spells CASGSAAADTQYF. The CDR3 DNA reads as TGTGCTAGTGGTTCAGCGGCGGCAGATACGCAGTATTTT. The V and J genes are TRBV12-5 and TRBJ2-3; the D gene is possibly TRBD2 (5 bases). From germline, CDR1 is LGHNT and CDR2 FRNRAP. V lost 4 bases, J lost 4 bases, and 9 bases lay in between. CDR3 length equals 13 residues. The entire variable domain, with the rest obtained from reference TRBV12-5 and TRBJ2-3, is as follows: DARVTQTPRHKVTEMGQEVTMRCQPILGHNTVFWYRQTMMQGLELLAYFRNRAPLDDSGMPKDRFSAEMPDATLATLKIQPSEPRDSAVYFCASGSAAADTQYFGPGTRLTVL.